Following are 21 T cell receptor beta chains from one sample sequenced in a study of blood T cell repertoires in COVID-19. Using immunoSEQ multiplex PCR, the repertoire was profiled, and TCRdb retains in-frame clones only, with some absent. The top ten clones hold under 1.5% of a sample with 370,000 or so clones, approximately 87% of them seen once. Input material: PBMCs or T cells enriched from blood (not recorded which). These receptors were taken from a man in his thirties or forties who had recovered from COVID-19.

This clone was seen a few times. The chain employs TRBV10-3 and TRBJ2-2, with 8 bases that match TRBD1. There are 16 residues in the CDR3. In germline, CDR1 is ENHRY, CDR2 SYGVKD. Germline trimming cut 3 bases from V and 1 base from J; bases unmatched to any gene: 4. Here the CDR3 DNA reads TGTGCCATCAGTGATAAGGGGACAGGGAACACCGGGGAGCTGTTTTTT. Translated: CAISDKGTGNTGELFF.

This chain's CDR3 is CASSPWTGIPGELFF. CDR3 nucleotide sequence: TGTGCCAGCTCACCTTGGACAGGGATCCCCGGGGAGCTGTTTTTT. The chain combines TRBV18 with TRBJ2-2; 8 positions match TRBD1. This CDR3 contains 15 residues. CDR1 is KGHSH, CDR2 LQKENI, per germline. V lost 3 bases and J lost 6; bases outside the gene matches: 6.

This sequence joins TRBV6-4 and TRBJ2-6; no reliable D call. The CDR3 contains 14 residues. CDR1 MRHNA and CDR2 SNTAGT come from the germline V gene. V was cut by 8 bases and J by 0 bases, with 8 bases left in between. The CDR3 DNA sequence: TGTGCCAGCGGTCGGAGCTCTGGGGCCAACGTCCTGACTTTC. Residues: CASGRSSGANVLTF.

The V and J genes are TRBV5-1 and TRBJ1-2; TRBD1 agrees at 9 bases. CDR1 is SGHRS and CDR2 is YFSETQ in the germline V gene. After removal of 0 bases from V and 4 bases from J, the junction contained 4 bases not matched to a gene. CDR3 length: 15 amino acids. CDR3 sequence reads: CASSLEGQGPYGYTF. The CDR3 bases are TGCGCCAGCAGCTTGGAGGGACAGGGACCCTATGGCTACACCTTC.

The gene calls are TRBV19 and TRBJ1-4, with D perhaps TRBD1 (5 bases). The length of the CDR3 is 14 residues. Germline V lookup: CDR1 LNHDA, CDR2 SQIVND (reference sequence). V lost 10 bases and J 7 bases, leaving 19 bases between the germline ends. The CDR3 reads CATRREAGIEKLFF. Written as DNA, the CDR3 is TGTGCCACTAGACGAGAGGCAGGGATTGAAAAACTGTTTTTT.

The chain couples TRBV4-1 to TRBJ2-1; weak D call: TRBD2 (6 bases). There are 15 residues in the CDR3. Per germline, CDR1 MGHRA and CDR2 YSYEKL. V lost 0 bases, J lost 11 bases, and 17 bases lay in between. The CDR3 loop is CASSQDSTRGSQQFF. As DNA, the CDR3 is TGCGCCAGCAGCCAAGATTCGACTAGGGGTAGTCAGCAGTTCTTC.

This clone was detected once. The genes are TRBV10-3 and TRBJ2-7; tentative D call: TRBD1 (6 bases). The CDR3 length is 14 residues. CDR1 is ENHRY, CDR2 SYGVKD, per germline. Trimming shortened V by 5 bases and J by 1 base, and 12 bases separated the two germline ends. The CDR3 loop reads CAISPSTGSYEQYF. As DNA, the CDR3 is TGTGCCATCAGTCCTTCGACAGGTTCCTACGAGCAGTACTTC.

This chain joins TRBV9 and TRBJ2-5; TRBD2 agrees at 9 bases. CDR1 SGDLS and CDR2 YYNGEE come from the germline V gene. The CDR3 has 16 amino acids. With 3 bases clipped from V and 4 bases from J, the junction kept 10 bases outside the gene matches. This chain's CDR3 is CASSAVPGLAGETQYF. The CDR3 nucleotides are TGTGCCAGCAGCGCCGTACCGGGACTAGCCGGAGAGACCCAGTACTTC.

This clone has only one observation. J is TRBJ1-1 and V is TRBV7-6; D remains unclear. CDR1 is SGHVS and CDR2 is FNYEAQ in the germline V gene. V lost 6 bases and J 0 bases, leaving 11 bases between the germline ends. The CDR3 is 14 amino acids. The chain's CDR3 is CASSPTSMNTEAFF. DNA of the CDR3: TGTGCCAGCAGTCCGACTTCCATGAACACTGAAGCTTTCTTT.

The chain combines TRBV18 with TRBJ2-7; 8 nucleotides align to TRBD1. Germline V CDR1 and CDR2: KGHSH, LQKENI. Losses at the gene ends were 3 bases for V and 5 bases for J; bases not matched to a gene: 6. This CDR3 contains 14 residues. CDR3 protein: CASSPFRGLDEQYF. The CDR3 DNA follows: TGTGCCAGCTCACCCTTCAGGGGGCTTGACGAGCAGTACTTC. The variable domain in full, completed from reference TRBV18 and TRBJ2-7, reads NAGVMQNPRHLVRRRGQEARLRCSPMKGHSHVYWYRQLPEEGLKFMVYLQKENIIDESGMPKERFSAEFPKEGPSILRIQQVVRGDSAAYFCASSPFRGLDEQYFGPGTRLTVT.

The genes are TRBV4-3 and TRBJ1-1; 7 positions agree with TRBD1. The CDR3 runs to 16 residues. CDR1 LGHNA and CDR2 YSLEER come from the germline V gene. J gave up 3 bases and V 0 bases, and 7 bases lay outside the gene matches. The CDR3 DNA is TGCGCCAGCAGCCAAGACCCGACAGGGATGGACACTGAAGCTTTCTTT. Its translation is CASSQDPTGMDTEAFF.

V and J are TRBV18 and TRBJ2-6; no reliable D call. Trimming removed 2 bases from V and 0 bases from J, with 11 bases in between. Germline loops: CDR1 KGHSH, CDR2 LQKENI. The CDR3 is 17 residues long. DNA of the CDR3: TGTGCCAGCTCACCATTAGATCCGGGCTCTGGGGCCAACGTCCTGACTTTC. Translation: CASSPLDPGSGANVLTF. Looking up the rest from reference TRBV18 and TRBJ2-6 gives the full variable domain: NAGVMQNPRHLVRRRGQEARLRCSPMKGHSHVYWYRQLPEEGLKFMVYLQKENIIDESGMPKERFSAEFPKEGPSILRIQQVVRGDSAAYFCASSPLDPGSGANVLTFGAGSRLTVL.

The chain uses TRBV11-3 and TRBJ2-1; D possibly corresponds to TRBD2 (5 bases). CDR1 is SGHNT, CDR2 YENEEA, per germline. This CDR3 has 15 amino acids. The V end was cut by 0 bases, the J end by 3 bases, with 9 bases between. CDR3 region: CASSLEGDNYNEQFF. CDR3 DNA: TGTGCCAGCAGCTTAGAGGGAGACAACTACAATGAGCAGTTCTTC.

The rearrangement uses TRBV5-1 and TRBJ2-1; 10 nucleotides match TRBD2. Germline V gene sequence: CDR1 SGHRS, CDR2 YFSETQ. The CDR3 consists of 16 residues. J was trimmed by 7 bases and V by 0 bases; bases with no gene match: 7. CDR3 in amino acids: CASSLERGLADNEQFF. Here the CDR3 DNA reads TGCGCCAGCAGCTTGGAGCGCGGACTAGCGGATAATGAGCAGTTCTTC.

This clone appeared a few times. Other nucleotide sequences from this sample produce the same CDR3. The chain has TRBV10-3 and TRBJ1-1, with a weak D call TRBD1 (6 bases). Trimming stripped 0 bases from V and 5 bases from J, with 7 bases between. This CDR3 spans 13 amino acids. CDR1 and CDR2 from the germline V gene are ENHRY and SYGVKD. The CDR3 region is CAISESGQTEAFF. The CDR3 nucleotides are TGTGCCATCAGTGAGTCGGGACAAACTGAAGCTTTCTTT.

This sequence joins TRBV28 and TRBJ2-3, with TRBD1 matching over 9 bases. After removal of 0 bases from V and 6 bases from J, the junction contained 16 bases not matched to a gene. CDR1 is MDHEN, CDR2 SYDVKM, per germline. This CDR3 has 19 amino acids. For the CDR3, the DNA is TGTGCCAGCAGTTTATGGTCTGGGAGTTGGGACAGGGCATTGGATACGCAGTATTTT. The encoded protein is CASSLWSGSWDRALDTQYF.

This CDR3 reads CASSGGGSWADTQYF. The DNA for the CDR3 is TGTGCCAGCAGCGGAGGAGGTTCCTGGGCAGATACGCAGTATTTT. The chain recombines TRBV5-4 with TRBJ2-3; D might be TRBD2 (5 bases). CDR3 length equals 15 residues. In germline, CDR1 is SGHNT, CDR2 YYREEE (reference sequence). Trimming took off 4 bases at V and 4 bases at J, with 16 bases between the two ends.

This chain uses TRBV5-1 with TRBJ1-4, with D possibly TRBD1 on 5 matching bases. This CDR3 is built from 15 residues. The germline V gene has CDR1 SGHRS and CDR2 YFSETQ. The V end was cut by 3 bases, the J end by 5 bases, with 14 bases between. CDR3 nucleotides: TGCGCCAGCAGCTACCAGGGTCAGAGAAATGAAAAACTGTTTTTT. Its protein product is CASSYQGQRNEKLFF.

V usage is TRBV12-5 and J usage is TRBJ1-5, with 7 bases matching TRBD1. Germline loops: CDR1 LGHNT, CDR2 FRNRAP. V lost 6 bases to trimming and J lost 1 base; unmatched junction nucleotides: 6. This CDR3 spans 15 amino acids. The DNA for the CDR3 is TGTGCTAGTGGAATAGGGACAGCGAGCAATCAGCCCCAGCATTTT. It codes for CASGIGTASNQPQHF. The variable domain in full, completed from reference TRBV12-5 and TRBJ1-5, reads DARVTQTPRHKVTEMGQEVTMRCQPILGHNTVFWYRQTMMQGLELLAYFRNRAPLDDSGMPKDRFSAEMPDATLATLKIQPSEPRDSAVYFCASGIGTASNQPQHFGDGTRLSIL.

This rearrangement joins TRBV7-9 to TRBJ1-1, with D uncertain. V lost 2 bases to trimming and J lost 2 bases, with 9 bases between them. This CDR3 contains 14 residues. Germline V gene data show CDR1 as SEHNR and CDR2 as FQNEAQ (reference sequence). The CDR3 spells CASSLYSGNTEAFF. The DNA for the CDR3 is TGTGCCAGCAGCTTATACTCGGGAAACACTGAAGCTTTCTTT.

CDR3 loop: CASSRQGKEANYGYTF. Written as DNA, the CDR3 is TGTGCCAGCAGCCGACAGGGGAAGGAAGCTAACTATGGCTACACCTTC. The rearrangement uses TRBV14 and TRBJ1-2; 8 nucleotides match TRBD1. Germline V gene sequence: CDR1 SGHDN, CDR2 FVKESK. CDR3 size: 16 residues. The V segment lost 4 bases and the J segment 0 bases; nucleotides outside the gene matches: 7.